The source of this TCR beta chain is a study of T cells in Graves' hyperthyroidism and ophthalmopathy. Study-level information: Upon initial diagnosis and before any treatment, peripheral blood was collected. The study's findings and limits: Ophthalmopathy and stable hyperthyroidism were separated by a 13 V-J model. Blood also held most thyroid clonotypes expanded beyond 0.001.

Amplified TCR beta CDR3 regions came from RNA transcripts. When the TCR CDR3 underwent first-round RT-PCR, the HTBI primer set was used. A single record per CDR3 protein comes from TCRdb applying MiXCR to the multiplex PCR reads. This sample has some 440,000 distinct CDR3 sequences, with roughly 14% found just once. Among the patients, aged 18 to 65, hyperthyroidism was newly diagnosed and had lasted under 2 months. Worth noting for this clonotype: The antigen remains undetermined.

The V segment lost 7 bases and the J segment 7 bases; nucleotides outside the gene matches: 1. Germline loops: CDR1 DFQATT, CDR2 SNEGSKA (reference sequence). There are 12 residues in the CDR3. The sequence derives from a woman aged 18-29 years with Graves' hyperthyroidism. This chain links TRBV20-1 with TRBJ2-1; 13 bases align to TRBD2. Sequencing input: blood. CDR3 sequence reads: CSGTSGSNEQFF. The CDR3 coding sequence is TGCAGTGGGACTAGCGGGAGTAATGAGCAGTTCTTC.